This entry is about one T cell receptor beta chain. Its cognate antigen is unknown. The sample comes from a study of early stage breast cancer tumors. Study-level points and caveats: In most of the 16 patients, blood comparison separated tumor from normal breast.

Trimming removed 0 bases at V and 7 bases at J, with 7 bases between. Germline lookup yields CDR1 SGHAT and CDR2 FQNNGV. The CDR3 is 13 residues long. The assay was immunoSEQ multiplex PCR, and TCRdb's table has in-frame clones only and misses some. The sample includes around 25,000 clones, less than 75% of them seen just once. The chain uses TRBV11-2 and TRBJ1-5; no firm D call. Sequencing used breast tumor tissue. The TCR sequence derives from a person aged 55 to 75 with breast cancer. CDR3 sequence (DNA): TGTGCCAGCAGCTTAGATCATCAACAGCCCCAGCATTTT. Protein sequence: CASSLDHQQPQHF. Together with reference TRBV11-2 and TRBJ1-5, the CDR3 gives the full variable domain: EAGVAQSPRYKIIEKRQSVAFWCNPISGHATLYWYQQILGQGPKLLIQFQNNGVVDDSQLPKDRFSAERLKGVDSTLKIQPAKLEDSAVYLCASSLDHQQPQHFGDGTRLSIL.